Below, one TCR beta chain is given with its context. Its antigen is unknown. The V gene lost 0 bases and the J gene lost 5 bases, with 10 bases spanning the gap. CDR3 length equals 13 residues. Germline CDR1 is GTSNPN and CDR2 is SVGIG (reference sequence). The data stem from a study of OX40 agonist ivuxolimab in advanced cancers. As for the study in general: Patients were dosed intravenously with ivuxolimab at 0.01 to 10 mg/kg every 2 weeks. Previous treatment with anti-PD-1, anti-PD-L1 or anti-CTLA-4 therapy was allowed; over 35% had received some. Study-wide results and caveats: Circulating CD4+ and CD8+ T cells showed clonal expansion by week 6 at 0.1 to 3.0 mg/kg.

Clones were read by immunoSEQ multiplex PCR, and TCRdb kept only the in-frame ones, dropping some. The sample yields fewer than 65,000 clones, around 83% seen once. V gene TRBV30 combines with J gene TRBJ2-5, with D tentatively TRBD1 or TRBD2 (6 bases each). The source is an adult with an advanced solid tumor such as melanoma, head and neck, liver or kidney cancer. The sequences come from CD4+ or CD8+ T cells sorted from blood, collected in a trial of the OX40 agonist ivuxolimab. CDR3 sequence reads: CAWSVRGLETQYF. CDR3 in DNA: TGTGCCTGGAGTGTACGGGGGCTGGAGACCCAGTACTTC.